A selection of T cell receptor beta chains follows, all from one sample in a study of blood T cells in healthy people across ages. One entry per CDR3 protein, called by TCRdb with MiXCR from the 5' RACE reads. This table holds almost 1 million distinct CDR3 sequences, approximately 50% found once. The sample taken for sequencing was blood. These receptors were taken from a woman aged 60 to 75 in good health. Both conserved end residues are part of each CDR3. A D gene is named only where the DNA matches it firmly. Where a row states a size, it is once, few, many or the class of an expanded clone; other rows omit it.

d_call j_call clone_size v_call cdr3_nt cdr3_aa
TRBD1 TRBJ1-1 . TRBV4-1 TGCGCCAGCAGCCAAAACAGGGGTCTTAACACTGAAGCTTTCTTT CASSQNRGLNTEAFF
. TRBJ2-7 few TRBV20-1 TGCAGTGCTAGTGACTCCGGGACTCCTCCCTACGAGCAGTACTTC CSASDSGTPPYEQYF
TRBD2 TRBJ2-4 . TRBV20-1 TGCAGTGCTAGAGATTTCGGGGGGACCAAAAACATTCAGTACTTC CSARDFGGTKNIQYF
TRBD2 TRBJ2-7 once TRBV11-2 TGTGCCAGCAGCTTAGATACTCTAGCGGCCTACGAGCAGTACTTC CASSLDTLAAYEQYF
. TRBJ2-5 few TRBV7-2 TGTGCCAGCGTCAGGGGGGTTCAAGAGACCCAGTACTTC CASVRGVQETQYF
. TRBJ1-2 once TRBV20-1 TGCAGTGCTAGAGATCCGGGTACGGGCTACACCTTC CSARDPGTGYTF
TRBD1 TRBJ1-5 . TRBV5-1 TGCGCCAGCAGCTGGCCTCCCGGGACAGCCAAATATAGCAATCAGCCCCAGCATTTT CASSWPPGTAKYSNQPQHF
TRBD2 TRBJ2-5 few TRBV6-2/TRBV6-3 TGTGCCACCCGACTAGCGGGAGGGCCGGAGACCCAGTACTTC CATRLAGGPETQYF
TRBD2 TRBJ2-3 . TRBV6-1 TGTGCCAGCAGTGAATCCTGGACTAGCGGGAGTACAGATACGCAGTATTTT CASSESWTSGSTDTQYF
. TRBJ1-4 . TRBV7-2 TGTGCCAGCAGCCGAGAGGGCAGGGGAGGGGAAAAACTGTTTTTT CASSREGRGGEKLFF
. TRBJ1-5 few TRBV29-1 TGCAGCGCCCTCCCCATAAATCAGCCCCAGCATTTT CSALPINQPQHF
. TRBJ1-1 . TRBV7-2 TGTGCCAGCAAGCCGTACGTGAACACGGAAGCTTTCTTT CASKPYVNTEAFF
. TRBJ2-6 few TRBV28 TGTGCCAGCAGCCCCTCGGCGCCTCTATCGGCCAACGTCCTGACTTTC CASSPSAPLSANVLTF
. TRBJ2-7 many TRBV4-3 TGCGCCAGCAGCCATGCGGGCTCCTACGAGCAGTACTTC CASSHAGSYEQYF
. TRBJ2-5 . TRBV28 TGTGCCAGCAGGGACTATGATGTGGAGACCCAGTACTTC CASRDYDVETQYF
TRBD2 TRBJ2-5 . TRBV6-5 TGTGCCAGCAGTTTTGCGGGAGTAGGAGAGACCCAGTACTTC CASSFAGVGETQYF
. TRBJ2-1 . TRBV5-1 TGCGCCAGCAGCTTGGGGACTGAGTACAATGAGCAGTTCTTC CASSLGTEYNEQFF
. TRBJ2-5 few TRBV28 TGTGCCAGCGAATCGTCTTGGGAGACCCAGTACTTC CASESSWETQYF
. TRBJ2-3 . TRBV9 TGTGCCAGCAGCGTATTAGCGGAGCCAGATACGCAGTATTTT CASSVLAEPDTQYF
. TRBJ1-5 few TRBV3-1 TGTGCCAGCAGCCAATCGATGGAACAGCCCCAGCATTTT CASSQSMEQPQHF
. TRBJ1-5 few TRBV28 TGTGCCAGCGCCCTGGGCAACCAGCCCCAGCATTTT CASALGNQPQHF
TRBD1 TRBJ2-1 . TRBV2 TGTGCCAGCAGTGATGGGGACAGGGTCGGGGATGAGCAGTTCTTC CASSDGDRVGDEQFF
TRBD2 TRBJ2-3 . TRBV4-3 TGCGCCAGCAGTCTCAGGACTAGCGGGAGTTTAGATACGCAGTATTTT CASSLRTSGSLDTQYF
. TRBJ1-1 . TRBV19 TGTGCCAGTAGTATACGATTGAACACTGAAGCTTTCTTT CASSIRLNTEAFF
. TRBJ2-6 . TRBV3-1 TGTGCCAGCAGTCAAAACATTCCCAGATCCGGGGCCAACGTCCCGACTTTC CASSQNIPRSGANVPTF
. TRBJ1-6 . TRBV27 TGTGCCAGCAGGCGAGGGCTCCATATGGCACCCCTCCACTTT CASRRGLHMAPLHF
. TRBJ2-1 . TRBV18 TGTGCCAGCTCACCCGGGGAGACCGGGACGAGGCAGTTCTTC CASSPGETGTRQFF
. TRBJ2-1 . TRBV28 TGTGCCAGCATGAGTCAGGGTCGGTTAGTCGGTGAGCAGTTCTTC CASMSQGRLVGEQFF
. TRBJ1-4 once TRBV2 TGTGCCAGCAGTGAATATGGTCGCCCCGGGGAAAAACTGTTTTTT CASSEYGRPGEKLFF
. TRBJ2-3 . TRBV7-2 TGTGCCAGCAGCTTAACGTCCGGGGACGCAGATACGCAGTATTTT CASSLTSGDADTQYF
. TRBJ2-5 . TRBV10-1 TGCGCCAGCAGTGAGTTGTCAGGTCGGGGACAAGAGACCCAGTACTTC CASSELSGRGQETQYF
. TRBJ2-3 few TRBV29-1 TGCAGCGTTGGTTTGGTAGGGGTCGGGGATACGCAGTATTTT CSVGLVGVGDTQYF
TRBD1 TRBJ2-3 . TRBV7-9 TGTGCCAGCAGCCCGCCGGGACAGTTCACAGATACGCAGTATTTT CASSPPGQFTDTQYF
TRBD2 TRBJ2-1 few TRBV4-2 TGTGCCAGCAGCCAAGTAAGGGGGACTAGCGATTACAATGAGCAGTTCTTC CASSQVRGTSDYNEQFF
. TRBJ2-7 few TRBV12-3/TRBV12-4 TGTGCCAGCAGTTTACAGGGCCCCTCCTACGAGCAGTACTTC CASSLQGPSYEQYF
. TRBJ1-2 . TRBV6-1 TGTGCCAGCAGTGAAGTGGCACGCAAAAGTCGGGGCTACACCTTC CASSEVARKSRGYTF
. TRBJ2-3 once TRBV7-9 TGTGCCAGCAGCCTCCGTACGGGTTTTCTGGGTACGCAGTATTTT CASSLRTGFLGTQYF
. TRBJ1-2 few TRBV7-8 TGTGCCAGCAGCTTTGATCGGGGCACATCTAACTATGGCTACACCTTC CASSFDRGTSNYGYTF
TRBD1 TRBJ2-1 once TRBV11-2 TGTGCCAGCAGCGACTCCCGGGACAGGGTTTCCAATGAACAGTTCTTC CASSDSRDRVSNEQFF
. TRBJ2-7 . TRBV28 TGTGACAGCTCTCCGGACAGCCCCTACGAGCAGTACTTC CDSSPDSPYEQYF